These 28 T cell receptor beta chains were all obtained from the same sample, sequenced in a study of shared clonotypes between healthy human individuals. TCRdb's copy holds only in-frame clones and misses some; the assay was immunoSEQ multiplex PCR. Counted here are some 2.1 million clones, just over 90% occurring once; the ten biggest clones make up about 1.7%. CD45RO negativity and positive selection for CCR7 defined naive CD8 cells, a population that excluded terminally differentiated effector memory CD45RA+ cells. The sequenced sample was naive CD8+ T cells from PBMCs. The receptors stem from a young man in good health. Some clones in this sample may be carry-over from other donors' samples.

This rearrangement joins TRBV7-2 to TRBJ2-5; possibly TRBD1 for D (5 bases). Germline loops: CDR1 SGHTA, CDR2 FQGNSA. The CDR3 is 15 amino acids. Trimming removed 0 bases from V and 5 bases from J, with 13 bases in between. The CDR3 loop is CASSLAGRTTETQYF. The CDR3 nucleotides are TGTGCCAGCAGCTTAGCGGGAAGGACAACGGAGACCCAGTACTTC.

The chain is built from TRBV18 and TRBJ1-2, with a tentative D call TRBD1 (5 bases). Germline loops: CDR1 KGHSH, CDR2 LQKENI. This CDR3 has 14 amino acids. Trimming cost V 0 bases and J 6 bases, with 11 bases left between them. For the CDR3, the DNA is TGTGCCAGCTCACCACCTTCACCCAGGGATGGCTACACCTTC. Translated: CASSPPSPRDGYTF.

The gene calls are TRBV7-2 and TRBJ2-3, with 14 bases matching TRBD2. The CDR3 length is 19 residues. V lost 5 bases, J lost 4 bases, and 14 bases stayed unmatched. Germline assignment: CDR1 SGHTA and CDR2 FQGNSA. Here the CDR3 DNA reads TGTGCCAGCAGCCCCATCCAACGACTAGCGGGAGGGCGAGCAGATACGCAGTATTTT. Protein: CASSPIQRLAGGRADTQYF. Based on the CDR3 plus reference TRBV7-2 and TRBJ2-3, the full variable domain is GAGVSQSPSNKVTEKGKDVELRCDPISGHTALYWYRQSLGQGLEFLIYFQGNSAPDKSGLPSDRFSAERTGGSVSTLTIQRTQQEDSAVYLCASSPIQRLAGGRADTQYFGPGTRLTVL.

V and J are TRBV4-1 and TRBJ2-1, with 12 bases matching TRBD2. J lost 7 bases, V lost 0 bases, and 7 bases had no gene match. This CDR3 contains 17 residues. From germline, CDR1 is MGHRA and CDR2 YSYEKL. CDR3 sequence: CASSQDRTTSGSNEQFF. The CDR3 nucleotides read TGCGCCAGCAGCCAAGACCGAACGACTAGCGGGAGTAATGAGCAGTTCTTC.

The rearrangement links TRBV7-9 to TRBJ2-4; TRBD1 or TRBD2 may be the D gene (5 bases each). The V gene's germline CDR1 is SEHNR and CDR2 FQNEAQ (reference sequence). V lost 5 bases and J lost 14, with 16 bases in between. CDR3 size: 12 residues. The CDR3 loop is CASSQEGQSEYF. The CDR3 DNA is TGTGCCAGCAGCCAAGAGGGGCAGTCAGAGTACTTC.

The chain recombines TRBV6-1 with TRBJ2-5; D uncertain. From germline, CDR1 is MNHNS and CDR2 SASEGT. This CDR3 spans 16 amino acids. V was shortened by 4 bases and J by 5 bases, with 20 bases between the two germline ends. The CDR3 coding sequence is TGTGCCAGCAGTGTCTGGCAGGATGGGATCTCGGAGACCCAGTACTTC. Residues: CASSVWQDGISETQYF.

The chain joins TRBV5-5 to TRBJ2-5; the D gene could be TRBD1 or TRBD2 (5 bases each). The V gene lost 6 bases and the J gene lost 4 bases, with 25 bases spanning the gap. This CDR3 is 17 amino acids long. Germline-derived CDR1 and CDR2 are SGHKS and YYEKEE (reference sequence). For the CDR3, the DNA is TGTGCCAGCACCCTTAATGGCCCGTCAGGGAGCGGAGAGACCCAGTACTTC. Protein product: CASTLNGPSGSGETQYF. The entire variable domain, with the rest obtained from reference TRBV5-5 and TRBJ2-5, is as follows: DAGVTQSPTHLIKTRGQQVTLRCSPISGHKSVSWYQQVLGQGPQFIFQYYEKEERGRGNFPDRFSARQFPNYSSELNVNALLLGDSALYLCASTLNGPSGSGETQYFGPGTRLLVL.

The chain employs TRBV6-6 and TRBJ1-3, with 7 bases identical to TRBD1. V shed 4 bases, J shed 0 bases, and the junction held 3 bases outside the gene matches. CDR1 MNHNY and CDR2 SVGAGI come from the germline V gene (reference sequence). The CDR3 has 15 residues. The CDR3 is CASSSTGSSGNTIYF. In nucleotides, the CDR3 is TGTGCCAGCAGTTCGACAGGGAGCTCTGGAAACACCATATATTTT.

CDR3 DNA sequence: TGTGCCAGCAGGGGACTAGGGAGAGAGACCCAGTACTTC. It specifies CASRGLGRETQYF. The V and J genes are TRBV6-1 and TRBJ2-5, with 8 bases aligning to TRBD2. Germline lookup yields CDR1 MNHNS and CDR2 SASEGT. The CDR3 totals 13 residues. V lost 6 bases, J lost 4 bases, and 4 bases stayed unmatched.

V gene TRBV28 combines with J gene TRBJ2-1; TRBD2 agrees at 9 bases. V shed 1 base and J 4 bases; nucleotides not matched to a gene: 2. The CDR3 extends over 15 amino acids. CDR1 and CDR2 (germline): MDHEN, SYDVKM. The CDR3 sequence is CASSLSLAGYNEQFF. The CDR3 DNA sequence: TGTGCCAGCAGTTTATCCCTAGCGGGGTACAATGAGCAGTTCTTC.

The rearrangement links TRBV9 to TRBJ2-7; 8 bases align to TRBD1. The CDR3 has 16 amino acids. With 0 bases clipped from V and 5 bases from J, the junction kept 10 bases outside the gene matches. The germline CDR1 and CDR2 sequences are SGDLS and YYNGEE. The CDR3 sequence is CASSVGPDRASHEQYF. For the CDR3, the DNA is TGTGCCAGCAGCGTAGGGCCGGACAGGGCGTCCCACGAGCAGTACTTC.

The chain combines TRBV28 with TRBJ2-7; D perhaps matches TRBD1 (6 bases). Germline V lookup: CDR1 MDHEN, CDR2 SYDVKM. Trimming took off 0 bases at V and 1 base at J, with 7 bases between the two ends. The CDR3 is 14 residues long. The CDR3 sequence is CASSLWDRSYEQYF. For the CDR3, the DNA is TGTGCCAGCAGTTTATGGGACAGATCCTACGAGCAGTACTTC.

A word on this clone: Other DNA sequences in this specimen translate into the identical CDR3. The V call is TRBV7-9, the J call TRBJ2-3; D uncertain. The V gene lost 0 bases and the J gene lost 4 bases, with 8 bases spanning the gap. The CDR3 has 14 amino acids. Germline CDR1 SEHNR, CDR2 FQNEAQ (reference sequence). CDR3 in amino acids: CASSLAGIADTQYF. The CDR3, as DNA: TGTGCCAGCAGCTTAGCTGGGATCGCAGATACGCAGTATTTT.

Only one count was recorded for this clone. The CDR3 loop is CASSLVPLAGPTYYSYNEQFF. In DNA, the CDR3 is TGTGCCAGCAGCTTAGTCCCCCTAGCGGGACCCACTTACTACTCCTACAATGAGCAGTTCTTC. J is TRBJ2-1 and V is TRBV7-8, with 9 nucleotides matching TRBD2. Germline V lookup: CDR1 SGHVS, CDR2 FQNEAQ. The ends lost 1 base at V and 0 bases at J; junction bases unmatched: 16. The CDR3 covers 21 residues.

The chain uses TRBV10-3 and TRBJ2-7, with a possible D match to TRBD1 (5 bases). CDR3 length: 13 residues. Trimming took 3 bases from V and 2 from J, leaving 8 bases between them. Germline V lookup: CDR1 ENHRY, CDR2 SYGVKD. As DNA, the CDR3 is TGTGCCATCAGTGATGACAGTCCCTACGAGCAGTACTTC. Amino acid sequence: CAISDDSPYEQYF.

The V and J genes are TRBV7-9 and TRBJ1-2, with no clear D. This CDR3 has 12 residues. CDR1 and CDR2 (germline): SEHNR, FQNEAQ (reference sequence). The germline V and J ends were trimmed by 5 bases and 6 bases, with 10 bases remaining between them. The DNA of the CDR3 is TGTGCCAGCAGCCTAGAGAGTGATGGCTACACCTTC. Translated: CASSLESDGYTF.

The chain is built from TRBV14 and TRBJ2-5, with a tentative D call TRBD2 (5 bases). V lost 2 bases and J lost 4, with 20 bases in between. CDR3 length equals 17 residues. Germline CDR1 and CDR2: SGHDN and FVKESK. CDR3 nucleotide sequence: TGTGCCAGCAGCCAAAGACAAGCGGTACTAACGGGAGAGACCCAGTACTTC. Its protein is CASSQRQAVLTGETQYF.

As to this clone: Different DNA sequences within this sample yield the same CDR3. The genes are TRBV27 and TRBJ1-1; the D is unclear. V was clipped by 0 bases and J by 2 bases, with 10 bases between them. Per germline, CDR1 MNHEY and CDR2 SMNVEV (reference sequence). The length of the CDR3 is 15 residues. CDR3 sequence reads: CASSLSPGLNTEAFF. CDR3 nucleotide sequence: TGTGCCAGCAGTTTATCACCAGGTCTAAACACTGAAGCTTTCTTT.

V gene TRBV7-9 combines with J gene TRBJ1-5; D is uncertain. Deletions cut 1 base from V and 7 bases from J, with 11 bases between. This CDR3 has 14 amino acids. CDR1 SEHNR and CDR2 FQNEAQ come from the germline V gene (reference sequence). CDR3 in DNA: TGTGCCAGCAGCTTAGGGTACAGAAGGCAGCCCCAGCATTTT. Translation gives CASSLGYRRQPQHF. The variable domain in full, completed from reference TRBV7-9 and TRBJ1-5, reads DTGVSQNPRHKITKRGQNVTFRCDPISEHNRLYWYRQTLGQGPEFLTYFQNEAQLEKSRLLSDRFSAERPKGSFSTLEIQRTEQGDSAMYLCASSLGYRRQPQHFGDGTRLSIL.

The chain joins TRBV5-1 to TRBJ2-1; no definite D call. V was shortened by 6 bases and J by 8 bases, with 9 bases between the two germline ends. The CDR3 extends over 11 amino acids. CDR1 and CDR2 from the germline V gene are SGHRS and YFSETQ. As DNA, the CDR3 is TGCGCCAGCATAGAGTCGCATGAGCAGTTCTTC. The encoded protein is CASIESHEQFF.

This chain connects TRBV4-3 to TRBJ1-2; possible D gene TRBD1, 5 bases. Germline CDR1 and CDR2: LGHNA and YSLEER. Trimming removed 0 bases at V and 4 bases at J, with 18 bases between. The CDR3 is 17 residues long. The CDR3 loop reads CASSQEKQTVIFYGYTF. DNA for the CDR3: TGCGCCAGCAGCCAAGAAAAGCAGACAGTGATATTCTATGGCTACACCTTC.

The CDR3 loop reads CASSLSGLAGEGQFF. The CDR3 DNA is TGTGCCAGCAGTTTATCGGGGCTAGCGGGAGAGGGGCAGTTCTTC. The J gene is TRBJ2-1, the V gene TRBV27, with TRBD2 matching 10 bases. The CDR3 spans 15 residues. Germline trimming cut 0 bases from V and 12 bases from J; bases unmatched to any gene: 8. Germline-derived CDR1 and CDR2 are MNHEY and SMNVEV (reference sequence).

The chain is built from TRBV14 and TRBJ2-3; D not resolved. The CDR3 totals 18 residues. V lost 3 bases, J lost 0 bases, and 19 bases lay in between. From germline, CDR1 is SGHDN and CDR2 FVKESK. This chain's CDR3 is CASSQGFGSRSSTDTQYF. CDR3 nucleotide sequence: TGTGCCAGCAGCCAGGGTTTTGGCAGCCGATCTAGCACAGATACGCAGTATTTT.

The J gene is TRBJ2-7, the V gene TRBV5-4, with D uncertain. Per the germline V gene, CDR1 is SGHNT and CDR2 is YYREEE (reference sequence). Trimming took 1 base from V and 0 from J, leaving 14 bases between them. CDR3 length: 16 amino acids. CDR3 sequence: CASSLKLLTHSYEQYF. The CDR3 DNA follows: TGTGCCAGCAGCTTGAAACTCCTAACCCACTCCTACGAGCAGTACTTC.

This clone was observed a handful of times. The chain carries TRBV30 and TRBJ1-5; D may be TRBD1 (5 bases). The V end was cut by 4 bases, the J end by 0 bases, with 19 bases between. Per germline, CDR1 GTSNPN and CDR2 SVGIG (reference sequence). This CDR3 has 17 residues. The CDR3 nucleotides read TGTGCCTGGACCGCCGAGGACACCTTCTATAGCAATCAGCCCCAGCATTTT. Residues: CAWTAEDTFYSNQPQHF.

The genes are TRBV6-5 and TRBJ1-2; D is ambiguous. V lost 1 base to trimming and J lost 3 bases, with 12 bases between them. CDR3 length: 15 amino acids. The germline CDR1 and CDR2 sequences are MNHEY and SVGAGI. The CDR3 region is CASSYLAGIDYGYTF. In DNA, the CDR3 is TGTGCCAGCAGTTACTTGGCGGGTATCGACTATGGCTACACCTTC.

CDR3 sequence reads: CASRLVGTSGRRGNEQFF. CDR3 bases: TGTGCCAGCAGGCTGGTAGGGACTAGCGGGAGACGTGGCAATGAGCAGTTCTTC. This chain links TRBV14 with TRBJ2-1; 14 bases are a match to TRBD2. The CDR3 has 18 amino acids. The J segment lost 6 bases and the V segment lost 6 bases, leaving 13 bases of the junction unmatched. Germline V gene sequence: CDR1 SGHDN, CDR2 FVKESK.

This clone was recorded only once. Other nucleotide sequences from this sample produce the same CDR3. The chain uses TRBV27 and TRBJ2-7; D remains unclear. Trimming removed 4 bases at V and 2 bases at J, with 9 bases between. Germline loops: CDR1 MNHEY, CDR2 SMNVEV (reference sequence). There are 13 residues in the CDR3. CDR3 in amino acids: CASSSGRTYEQYF. The CDR3 nucleotides are TGTGCCAGCAGTTCCGGACGAACCTACGAGCAGTACTTC.